The clone carrying this TCR beta chain was picked up one time. The entry originates in a study of blood T cell repertoires in COVID-19. Study at large: Samples taken during acute and convalescent COVID-19 were collected in the United States, Italy and Spain. T cells, B-cell-depleted T cells, or PBMCs provided the cDNA or gDNA that served as material.

Germline CDR1 is LNHNV and CDR2 is YYDKDF (reference sequence). Between the trimmed V and J ends, which lost 0 bases and 3 bases, there was a span of 12 bases. The length of the CDR3 is 16 residues. Under the authors' procedure: Quantification of nucleated cells was approximated via reference gene primer amplification. Assay: immunoSEQ multiplex PCR; the TCRdb copy retains only in-frame clones and omits some. V and J calls and clone size come straight from that table; D and trimming were deduced from the DNA. Of 230,000 or so clones in the sample, about 80% were seen once. The source is a man aged 50 to 59 with active or convalescent COVID-19. Sequenced material: peripheral blood. The V and J genes are TRBV15 and TRBJ2-1, with D perhaps TRBD1 (5 bases). CDR3 coding DNA: TGTGCCACCAGCAGAGAAGGCAGGGTTCTCTACAATGAGCAGTTCTTC. Translated, it gives CATSREGRVLYNEQFF.